Listed here are 5 T cell receptor beta chains from one sample, sequenced in a study of graft-versus-host responses after intestinal transplantation. Their antigens are not known. Clones were sequenced by immunoSEQ multiplex PCR, and TCRdb holds only the in-frame ones, with some missing. The top ten hold 0.15% to 0.2% of the sample, which has 96,000 or so clones, roughly nine tenths seen once. The sample in question was unstimulated CD4+ T cells sorted from spleen or lymph node cells, obtained before intestinal transplant. Source of these receptors: a human donor who received an intestinal transplant.

V usage is TRBV5-6 and J usage is TRBJ2-1, with 8 nucleotides matching TRBD2. CDR1 is SGHDT and CDR2 is YYEEEE in the germline V gene. Trimming removed 2 bases from V and 0 bases from J; junction bases left unmatched: 13. The CDR3 extends over 19 amino acids. CDR3 coding DNA: TGTGCCAGCAGCTTCATACTAGCGGAATTTAGGAGCTCCTACAATGAGCAGTTCTTC. It translates to CASSFILAEFRSSYNEQFF.

The gene calls are TRBV7-6 and TRBJ2-5, with 7 nucleotides matching TRBD1. After removal of 5 bases from V and 5 bases from J, the junction contained 11 bases not matched to a gene. Germline CDR1 and CDR2: SGHVS and FNYEAQ. This CDR3 is 15 amino acids long. The CDR3 bases are TGTGCCAGCAGCCCCGGGTGGGGGACAGAGGAGACCCAGTACTTC. Amino acids: CASSPGWGTEETQYF.

The rearrangement links TRBV18 to TRBJ1-1; D ambiguous. The CDR3 is made up of 14 amino acids. The germline gives CDR1 KGHSH, CDR2 LQKENI. Deletions cut 5 bases from V and 5 bases from J, with 15 bases between. This CDR3 reads CASSGLQTETEAFF. The CDR3 nucleotides read TGTGCCAGCTCAGGGCTTCAAACCGAAACTGAAGCTTTCTTT.

The CDR3 bases are TGTGCCAGCAGCCCAGGGACAGAAGATTCTGAAAAACTGTTTTTT. It encodes CASSPGTEDSEKLFF. The chain has TRBV4-2 and TRBJ1-4; 7 bases match TRBD1. V was clipped by 4 bases and J by 7 bases; unmatched bases: 9. This CDR3 has 15 amino acids. Germline lookup yields CDR1 LGHNA and CDR2 YNFKEQ.

The chain carries TRBV25-1 and TRBJ1-6; 7 nucleotides match TRBD1. The V segment lost 1 base and the J segment 9 bases; nucleotides outside the gene matches: 6. Germline V gives CDR1 MGHDK, CDR2 SYGVNS. The length of the CDR3 is 15 residues. The CDR3 DNA reads as TGTGCCAGCAGTGAATGGGGACAGTTACCTTCACCCCTCCACTTT. It yields the protein CASSEWGQLPSPLHF.